The source of this TCR beta chain is a study of Tregs in tolerant kidney transplant recipients. For the study at large: The nonmyeloablative bone marrow transplants came from related graft donors, with transient mixed chimerism.

As to this clone: Its specificity is unknown.

The repertoire was sequenced with immunoSEQ multiplex PCR; TCRdb's copy has only in-frame clones and lacks some. The data hold about 110,000 clones, with about 90% observed a single time. CDR1 and CDR2 from the germline V gene are LNHDA and SQIVND (reference sequence). The V segment lost 3 bases and the J segment 5 bases; nucleotides outside the gene matches: 10. This CDR3 comprises 17 residues. CD4+CD25+CD127- Tregs, CD4+CD25- non-Tregs, CD4 and CD8 cells were sorted. Study results and limitations: The most relevant donor-specific Treg TCRbeta repertoire apparently came from expansion with activated donor B cells.

This chain joins TRBV19 and TRBJ2-1; TRBD2 agrees at 10 bases. This TCR derives from a human donor who received a combined kidney and bone marrow transplant. The sequencing here drew on CD4+ T cells from blood, taken before the transplant. CDR3 in amino acids: CASSMVPSGSRHNEQFF. The CDR3 DNA is TGTGCCAGTAGTATGGTACCTAGCGGGAGTCGTCACAATGAGCAGTTCTTC.